This T cell receptor beta chain was observed in a study of blood T cell repertoires in COVID-19. Study background: The United States, Italy and Spain provided the acute and convalescent COVID-19 samples. T cells, B-cell-depleted T cells, or PBMCs provided the cDNA or gDNA that served as material.

The CDR3 length is 16 residues. With 0 bases clipped from V and 5 bases from J, the junction kept 8 bases outside the gene matches. The germline V gene encodes CDR1 ENHRY and CDR2 SYGVKD. Clones were sequenced by immunoSEQ multiplex PCR, and TCRdb holds only the in-frame ones, with some missing. The sample contains some 50,000 clones, 70% to 90% of which appear only once. This chain uses TRBV10-3 with TRBJ2-7; the match to TRBD2 covers 9 bases. The sequenced sample consisted of peripheral blood. The origin of this receptor is a human donor in a cohort sampled during active COVID-19. The CDR3 here is CAISESWRGGFDEQYF. In DNA, the CDR3 is TGTGCCATCAGTGAGTCGTGGCGGGGGGGCTTCGACGAGCAGTACTTC.